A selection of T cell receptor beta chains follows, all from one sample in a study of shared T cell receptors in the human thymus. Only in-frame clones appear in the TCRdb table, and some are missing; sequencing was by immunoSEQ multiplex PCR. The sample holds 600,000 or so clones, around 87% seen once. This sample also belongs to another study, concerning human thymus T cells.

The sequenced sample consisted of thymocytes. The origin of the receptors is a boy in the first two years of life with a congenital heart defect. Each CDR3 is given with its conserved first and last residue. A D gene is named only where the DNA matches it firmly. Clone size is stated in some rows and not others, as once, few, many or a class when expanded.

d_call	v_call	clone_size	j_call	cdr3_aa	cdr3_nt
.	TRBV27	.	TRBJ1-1	CASSLNGGRGAFF	TGTGCCAGCAGTTTAAATGGGGGCCGGGGAGCTTTCTTT
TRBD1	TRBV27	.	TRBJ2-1	CASNNRGLEQFF	TGTGCCAGCAACAACAGGGGGCTTGAGCAGTTCTTC
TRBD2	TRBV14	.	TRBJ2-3	CASSQESLTAGGRDTQYF	TGTGCCAGCAGCCAAGAATCCCTGACTGCGGGAGGTAGAGATACGCAGTATTTT
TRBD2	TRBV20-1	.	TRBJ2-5	CSGGGIETQYF	TGCAGTGGGGGGGGGATAGAGACCCAGTACTTC
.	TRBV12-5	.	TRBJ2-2	CASGLQPRDTGTGELFF	TGTGCTAGTGGTTTACAACCCCGGGACACGGGCACCGGGGAGCTGTTTTTT
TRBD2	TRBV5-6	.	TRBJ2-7	CASKPSAGGRGEQYF	TGTGCCAGCAAGCCCTCAGCGGGAGGGAGGGGTGAGCAGTACTTC
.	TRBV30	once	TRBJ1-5	CAWTPEGDDQPQHF	TGTGCCTGGACCCCGGAAGGGGATGATCAGCCCCAGCATTTT
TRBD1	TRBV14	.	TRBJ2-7	CASSLRGGYHEQYF	TGTGCCAGCAGCCTCAGAGGGGGCTACCACGAGCAGTACTTC
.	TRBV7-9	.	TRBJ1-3	CASSLVRVGGNTIYF	TGTGCCAGCAGCTTAGTTCGAGTTGGTGGAAACACCATATATTTT
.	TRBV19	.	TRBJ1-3	CASNKGLESGNTIYF	TGTGCCAGTAATAAGGGGCTGGAATCTGGAAACACCATATATTTT
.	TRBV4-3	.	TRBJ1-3	CASSHEQGRGSGNTIYF	TGCGCCAGCAGCCACGAGCAAGGGAGGGGGTCTGGAAACACCATATATTTT
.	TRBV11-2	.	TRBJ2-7	CASSSIQGQARYEQYF	TGTGCCAGCAGCTCAATCCAAGGCCAGGCGAGATACGAGCAGTACTTC
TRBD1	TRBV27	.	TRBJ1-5	CASSERTGRNQPQHF	TGTGCCAGCAGCGAACGGACAGGACGCAATCAGCCCCAGCATTTT
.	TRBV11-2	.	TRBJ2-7	CASTHRDASYEQYF	TGTGCCAGCACCCACAGGGACGCATCCTACGAGCAGTACTTC
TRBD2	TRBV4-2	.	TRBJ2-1	CASSLLGLAGGNEQFF	TGTGCCAGCAGCCTCCTAGGACTAGCGGGGGGTAATGAGCAGTTCTTC
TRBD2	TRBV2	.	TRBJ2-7	CASSEIALAGPYEQYF	TGTGCCAGCAGTGAGATCGCACTAGCGGGTCCCTACGAGCAGTACTTC
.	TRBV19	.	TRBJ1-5	CASSWGDSNQPQHF	TGTGCCAGTAGTTGGGGGGATAGCAATCAGCCCCAGCATTTT
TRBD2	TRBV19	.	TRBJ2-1	CASSSTSGHYNEQFF	TGTGCCAGTAGCTCGACTAGCGGACACTACAATGAGCAGTTCTTC
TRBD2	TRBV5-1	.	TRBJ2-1	CATSLTGLAGVEQFF	TGCGCCACATCCTTAACGGGACTAGCGGGAGTCGAGCAGTTCTTC
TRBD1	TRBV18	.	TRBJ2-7	CASSYRTGVYEQYF	TGTGCCAGCTCCTACAGGACAGGGGTCTACGAGCAGTACTTC
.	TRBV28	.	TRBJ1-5	CASSLFIRQREREYSNQPQHF	TGTGCCAGCAGTTTATTTATCCGACAGAGAGAAAGGGAATATAGCAATCAGCCCCAGCATTTT
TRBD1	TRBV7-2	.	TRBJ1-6	CASSLKIGQAAYSPLHF	TGTGCCAGCAGCTTGAAGATCGGACAGGCTGCCTATTCACCCCTCCACTTT
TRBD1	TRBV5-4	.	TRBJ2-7	CASRGTGAHEQYF	TGTGCCAGCAGAGGGACAGGGGCCCACGAGCAGTACTTC
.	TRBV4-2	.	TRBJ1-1	CASSQDSAGMNTEAFF	TGTGCCAGCAGCCAAGATTCTGCAGGGATGAACACTGAAGCTTTCTTT